The T cell receptor beta chain under discussion was sequenced for a study of CD8 T cells in Susac syndrome. Study findings and constraints: The study conceded that relatively few individuals underwent its TCR sequencing and HLA analysis.

Per the germline V gene, CDR1 is MNHNS and CDR2 is SASEGT. The V end lost 2 bases, the J end lost 3 bases, and 4 bases lay between the germline ends. This CDR3 has 13 amino acids. For this clonotype: Its antigen is not identified.

An input of about 0.5 to 1 ug of RNA was subjected to reverse transcription using random hexamers. The amplification used immunoSEQ multiplex PCR on TCR beta CDR3; it spanned 54 Vbeta and 13 Jbeta. TCRdb processed the immunoSEQ multiplex PCR reads anew with MiXCR; each CDR3 protein has one entry. The sample holds fewer than 350,000 distinct CDR3 sequences, 75% to 90% seen once. Blood CD8+ and CD4+ T cells underwent high-throughput TCR beta sequencing. The multiple sclerosis controls comprised treatment-naive patients whose relapsing-remitting disease was stable or active. The sequenced sample consisted of CD8+ T cells from PBMCs. The receptor comes from a human donor with multiple sclerosis. The chain employs TRBV6-1 and TRBJ2-2; no clear D gene. CDR3 loop: CASSEKYTGELFF. The CDR3 DNA follows: TGTGCCAGCAGTGAAAAGTACACCGGGGAGCTGTTTTTT.